The present entry profiles one TCR beta chain with its context. The study enrolled patients with locally advanced or metastatic urothelial carcinoma. Trimming removed 3 bases from V and 4 bases from J, with 13 bases in between. Germline V gene sequence: CDR1 KGHSH, CDR2 LQKENI. The CDR3 has 15 amino acids. The data stem from a study of PD-L1 blockade in urothelial cancer. Background on the study: Blood was tested 3 weeks (second dose) and 6 weeks into treatment. Researchers found blood samples held a median of roughly 140,000 T cells.

Generated by immunoSEQ multiplex PCR, the TCRdb table keeps only in-frame clones and is missing some. The table shows about 43,000 clones, with 88% occurring only once. Sample: PBMCs, taken around atezolizumab (anti-PD-L1) treatment. The chain joins TRBV18 to TRBJ1-5; D call uncertain. This TCR derives from a woman in her sixties or seventies with urothelial cancer. The CDR3 spells CASSPSGRLNQPQHF. The CDR3 region has the DNA TGTGCCAGCTCACCGTCCGGGAGGCTTAATCAGCCCCAGCATTTT. The full variable domain, rest sourced from reference TRBV18 and TRBJ1-5, is NAGVMQNPRHLVRRRGQEARLRCSPMKGHSHVYWYRQLPEEGLKFMVYLQKENIIDESGMPKERFSAEFPKEGPSILRIQQVVRGDSAAYFCASSPSGRLNQPQHFGDGTRLSIL.